This is a list of T cell receptor beta chains from one sample in a study of T-cell memory formation after mild COVID-19. Using its own MiXCR run on the 5' RACE reads, TCRdb lists one record per CDR3 protein. The sample has hundreds of thousands of distinct CDR3 sequences; around 15% are singletons. Sequenced material: PBMCs or a T cell subset sorted from them (not recorded which). These receptors all stem from a man in his late teens or twenties who had mild COVID-19 (a few samples of this study predate the infection). Cell type and time point are not known. CDR3s include the opening cysteine and the closing phenylalanine or tryptophan. The D gene is left open where the match is weak. Not every row has a clone size; where given, it reads once, few, many or a size class.

D,J,V,size,CDR3,DNA
.,TRBJ1-6,TRBV7-2,.,CASSSRQGESPLHF,TGTGCCAGCAGCTCGCGTCAGGGTGAATCACCCCTCCACTTT
TRBD2,TRBJ2-3,TRBV6-2/TRBV6-3,.,CASSPRLAGASTDTQYF,TGTGCCAGCAGTCCTCGACTAGCGGGGGCTAGCACAGATACGCAGTATTTT
.,TRBJ2-2,TRBV7-2,few,CASSLARGHTGELFF,TGTGCCAGCAGCTTAGCGCGGGGGCACACCGGGGAGCTGTTTTTT
.,TRBJ1-5,TRBV6-5,.,CASSYSSPDSNQPQHF,TGTGCCAGCAGTTACTCGAGCCCCGATAGCAATCAGCCCCAGCATTTT
.,TRBJ2-3,TRBV2,.,CASSEGGKTDF,TGTGCCAGCAGTGAAGGTGGCAAGACGGATTTT
TRBD1,TRBJ1-1,TRBV6-5,.,CASSDRGQITEAFF,TGTGCCAGCAGTGACAGGGGGCAAATCACTGAAGCTTTCTTT
.,TRBJ2-5,TRBV5-1,few,CASSRDSYNPGTQYF,TGCGCCAGCAGCCGGGACTCCTATAACCCAGGGACCCAGTACTTC
TRBD1,TRBJ2-3,TRBV5-1,.,CASSLGGDRDTDTQYF,TGCGCCAGCAGCTTGGGAGGAGACAGGGACACAGATACGCAGTATTTT
TRBD2,TRBJ2-3,TRBV5-6,.,CASSAGLAGGYTDTQYF,TGTGCCAGCAGCGCGGGACTAGCGGGGGGATACACAGATACGCAGTATTTT
.,TRBJ2-2,TRBV6-5,.,CASRNQVLAGELFF,TGTGCCAGCAGGAACCAGGTTTTGGCCGGGGAGCTGTTTTTT
TRBD2,TRBJ2-3,TRBV4-3,many,CASSQERGDTQYF,TGCGCCAGCAGCCAGGAGCGGGGTGATACGCAGTATTTT
.,TRBJ1-3,TRBV2,.,CASSESVGSGNTIYF,TGTGCCAGCAGTGAAAGTGTTGGCTCTGGAAACACCATATATTTT
.,TRBJ2-3,TRBV24-1,.,CATSGWPSTDTQYF,TGTGCCACCAGTGGGTGGCCTAGCACAGATACGCAGTATTTT
.,TRBJ1-2,TRBV20-1,few,CSALIQGLYGYTF,TGCAGTGCCCTAATTCAGGGCCTTTATGGCTACACCTTC
.,TRBJ1-1,TRBV12-3/TRBV12-4,.,CASSAAGSAEAFF,TGTGCCAGCAGTGCGGCGGGTTCGGCTGAAGCTTTCTTT
TRBD2,TRBJ2-2,TRBV20-1,few,CSASATSGNTGELFF,TGCAGTGCTAGTGCAACTAGCGGCAACACCGGGGAGCTGTTTTTT
.,TRBJ2-2,TRBV7-2,few,CASSLTGGSTGELFF,TGTGCCAGCAGCTTAACCGGGGGTTCTACCGGGGAGCTGTTTTTT
.,TRBJ1-2,TRBV4-1,.,CASSQGGLGVDYTF,TGCGCCAGCAGCCAAGGAGGGTTGGGGGTTGACTACACCTTC